This TCR beta chain was identified in a study of T cells in Graves' hyperthyroidism and ophthalmopathy. Using less than 12 ml of fresh peripheral blood, PBMCs were prepared. This clonotype showed up just a few times. Its antigen is currently unknown. Researchers took RNA transcripts and amplified the TCR beta CDR3 regions from them. HTBI primers were used for first-round RT-PCR of the TCR CDR3. TCRdb reprocessed the multiplex PCR reads via MiXCR and lists one record per CDR3 protein. The table lists nearly 750,000 distinct CDR3 sequences, under 45% of them singletons. General observations from the study: In the analysis, a 13 V-J model separated ophthalmopathy from stable hyperthyroidism. Most clonotypes that expanded in the thyroid above 0.001 also showed up in blood.

The material sequenced was blood. This receptor was identified in a woman aged 40-49 years with Graves' hyperthyroidism.

As DNA, the CDR3 is TGTGCCAGTAGTAAGCGGAGACCAGGGGGGAGATCTGGAAACACCATATATTTT. It specifies CASSKRRPGGRSGNTIYF. This chain links TRBV19 with TRBJ1-3, with 7 bases fitting TRBD1. Germline V gene data show CDR1 as LNHDA and CDR2 as SQIVND (reference sequence). V gave up 4 bases and J gave up 1 base; unmatched junction bases: 13. The CDR3 extends over 18 amino acids.